These 8 T cell receptor beta chains share one sample of origin, sequenced in a study of T cell responses to AZD1222 COVID-19 vaccine. Using immunoSEQ multiplex PCR, the repertoire was profiled, and TCRdb retains in-frame clones only, with some absent. The table lists more than 85,000 clones, over 90% of them singletons, with 2.5% to 3% in the top ten. The specimen was peripheral blood, collected 28 days after the second AZD1222 dose. The receptor set was obtained from an adult who received the AZD1222 COVID-19 vaccine.

The chain is built from TRBV30 and TRBJ2-7; possibly TRBD1 or TRBD2 for D (6 bases each). The length of the CDR3 is 13 residues. Germline CDR1 and CDR2: GTSNPN and SVGIG (reference sequence). Trimming left V 3 bases short and J 4 bases short, with 13 bases between. As DNA, the CDR3 is TGTGCCTGGAGCGGGGGCGAGGGGTACGAGCAGTACTTC. Translation: CAWSGGEGYEQYF.

The V and J genes are TRBV5-4 and TRBJ2-1; D not resolved. The ends were cut back, 3 bases at V and 2 bases at J, with 0 bases in the middle. The germline V gene encodes CDR1 SGHNT and CDR2 YYREEE (reference sequence). The CDR3 consists of 11 residues. The CDR3 loop is CASSSYNEQFF. The DNA of the CDR3 is TGTGCCAGCAGCTCCTACAATGAGCAGTTCTTC.

This clone has a handful of counts. The chain has TRBV18 and TRBJ2-3; 7 positions match TRBD1. CDR1 KGHSH and CDR2 LQKENI come from the germline V gene. V was pared by 5 bases and J by 0 bases, with 5 bases of the junction left unmatched. The CDR3 runs to 15 residues. The CDR3 protein is CASSGTEGSTDTQYF. DNA of the CDR3: TGTGCCAGCTCAGGGACAGAGGGCAGCACAGATACGCAGTATTTT.

The table lists this clone with a count of one. The gene calls are TRBV18 and TRBJ1-3, with D unresolved. The V end was cut by 3 bases, the J end by 0 bases, with 6 bases between. Germline CDR1 KGHSH, CDR2 LQKENI. CDR3 length equals 14 residues. CDR3 sequence (DNA): TGTGCCAGCTCACCTACATCCTCTGGAAACACCATATATTTT. Translation: CASSPTSSGNTIYF.

This clone was observed a single time. The J gene is TRBJ1-1, the V gene TRBV6-5; D is uncertain. The V end lost 3 bases, the J end lost 6 bases, and 11 bases lay between the germline ends. Germline assignment: CDR1 MNHEY and CDR2 SVGAGI. The CDR3 is 13 amino acids. CDR3 sequence (DNA): TGTGCCAGCAGTTATCTTTCCGGGGCTGAAGCTTTCTTT. Amino acid sequence: CASSYLSGAEAFF.

The genes are TRBV29-1 and TRBJ2-7; 9 bases agree with TRBD1. V lost 6 bases and J lost 5; bases outside the gene matches: 17. In germline, CDR1 is SQVTM, CDR2 ANQGSEA. The CDR3 length is 16 residues. The CDR3 region has the DNA TGCAGCGTGTCCCCCCCACCGGGACAGGGTTCCAACGAGCAGTACTTC. It encodes CSVSPPPGQGSNEQYF.

V is TRBV6-1 and J is TRBJ1-3; the D is unclear. The germline V and J ends were trimmed by 3 bases and 4 bases, with 7 bases remaining between them. The CDR3 runs 13 residues. Germline CDR1 MNHNS, CDR2 SASEGT. The CDR3 sequence is CASSDWVGNTIYF. In nucleotides, the CDR3 is TGTGCCAGCAGTGATTGGGTGGGAAACACCATATATTTT.

V usage is TRBV6-5 and J usage is TRBJ1-1, with a weak D call TRBD1 (5 bases). Germline CDR1 MNHEY, CDR2 SVGAGI. The CDR3 loop spans 16 amino acids. The V end lost 1 base, the J end lost 3 bases, and 15 bases lay between the germline ends. The CDR3 protein is CASSYYPPPGYTEAFF. CDR3 DNA sequence: TGTGCCAGCAGTTACTACCCACCTCCAGGGTACACTGAAGCTTTCTTT.